This T cell receptor (beta chain) was documented in a study of blood T cell repertoires in COVID-19. The data were produced by immunoSEQ multiplex PCR, yet TCRdb's version contains in-frame clones alone and is incomplete. The top ten hold 9.5% to 13% of the sample, which has 200,000 to 250,000 clones, around 83% seen once. This TCR derives from a woman aged 50 to 60 with COVID-19, enrolled during active disease. Sequencing used peripheral blood.

CDR3 coding DNA: TGTGCCAGCAGCCTCTCGGGGAATGAGCAGTTCTTC. Translating it yields CASSLSGNEQFF. The V gene is TRBV5-4, the J gene TRBJ2-1; a possible D gene is TRBD2 (5 bases). Per the germline V gene, CDR1 is SGHNT and CDR2 is YYREEE (reference sequence). The CDR3 sequence is 12 residues long. Trimming left V 4 bases short and J 7 bases short, with 9 bases between. Looking up the rest from reference TRBV5-4 and TRBJ2-1 gives the full variable domain: ETGVTQSPTHLIKTRGQQVTLRCSSQSGHNTVSWYQQALGQGPQFIFQYYREEENGRGNFPPRFSGLQFPNYSSELNVNALELDDSALYLCASSLSGNEQFFGPGTRLTVL.